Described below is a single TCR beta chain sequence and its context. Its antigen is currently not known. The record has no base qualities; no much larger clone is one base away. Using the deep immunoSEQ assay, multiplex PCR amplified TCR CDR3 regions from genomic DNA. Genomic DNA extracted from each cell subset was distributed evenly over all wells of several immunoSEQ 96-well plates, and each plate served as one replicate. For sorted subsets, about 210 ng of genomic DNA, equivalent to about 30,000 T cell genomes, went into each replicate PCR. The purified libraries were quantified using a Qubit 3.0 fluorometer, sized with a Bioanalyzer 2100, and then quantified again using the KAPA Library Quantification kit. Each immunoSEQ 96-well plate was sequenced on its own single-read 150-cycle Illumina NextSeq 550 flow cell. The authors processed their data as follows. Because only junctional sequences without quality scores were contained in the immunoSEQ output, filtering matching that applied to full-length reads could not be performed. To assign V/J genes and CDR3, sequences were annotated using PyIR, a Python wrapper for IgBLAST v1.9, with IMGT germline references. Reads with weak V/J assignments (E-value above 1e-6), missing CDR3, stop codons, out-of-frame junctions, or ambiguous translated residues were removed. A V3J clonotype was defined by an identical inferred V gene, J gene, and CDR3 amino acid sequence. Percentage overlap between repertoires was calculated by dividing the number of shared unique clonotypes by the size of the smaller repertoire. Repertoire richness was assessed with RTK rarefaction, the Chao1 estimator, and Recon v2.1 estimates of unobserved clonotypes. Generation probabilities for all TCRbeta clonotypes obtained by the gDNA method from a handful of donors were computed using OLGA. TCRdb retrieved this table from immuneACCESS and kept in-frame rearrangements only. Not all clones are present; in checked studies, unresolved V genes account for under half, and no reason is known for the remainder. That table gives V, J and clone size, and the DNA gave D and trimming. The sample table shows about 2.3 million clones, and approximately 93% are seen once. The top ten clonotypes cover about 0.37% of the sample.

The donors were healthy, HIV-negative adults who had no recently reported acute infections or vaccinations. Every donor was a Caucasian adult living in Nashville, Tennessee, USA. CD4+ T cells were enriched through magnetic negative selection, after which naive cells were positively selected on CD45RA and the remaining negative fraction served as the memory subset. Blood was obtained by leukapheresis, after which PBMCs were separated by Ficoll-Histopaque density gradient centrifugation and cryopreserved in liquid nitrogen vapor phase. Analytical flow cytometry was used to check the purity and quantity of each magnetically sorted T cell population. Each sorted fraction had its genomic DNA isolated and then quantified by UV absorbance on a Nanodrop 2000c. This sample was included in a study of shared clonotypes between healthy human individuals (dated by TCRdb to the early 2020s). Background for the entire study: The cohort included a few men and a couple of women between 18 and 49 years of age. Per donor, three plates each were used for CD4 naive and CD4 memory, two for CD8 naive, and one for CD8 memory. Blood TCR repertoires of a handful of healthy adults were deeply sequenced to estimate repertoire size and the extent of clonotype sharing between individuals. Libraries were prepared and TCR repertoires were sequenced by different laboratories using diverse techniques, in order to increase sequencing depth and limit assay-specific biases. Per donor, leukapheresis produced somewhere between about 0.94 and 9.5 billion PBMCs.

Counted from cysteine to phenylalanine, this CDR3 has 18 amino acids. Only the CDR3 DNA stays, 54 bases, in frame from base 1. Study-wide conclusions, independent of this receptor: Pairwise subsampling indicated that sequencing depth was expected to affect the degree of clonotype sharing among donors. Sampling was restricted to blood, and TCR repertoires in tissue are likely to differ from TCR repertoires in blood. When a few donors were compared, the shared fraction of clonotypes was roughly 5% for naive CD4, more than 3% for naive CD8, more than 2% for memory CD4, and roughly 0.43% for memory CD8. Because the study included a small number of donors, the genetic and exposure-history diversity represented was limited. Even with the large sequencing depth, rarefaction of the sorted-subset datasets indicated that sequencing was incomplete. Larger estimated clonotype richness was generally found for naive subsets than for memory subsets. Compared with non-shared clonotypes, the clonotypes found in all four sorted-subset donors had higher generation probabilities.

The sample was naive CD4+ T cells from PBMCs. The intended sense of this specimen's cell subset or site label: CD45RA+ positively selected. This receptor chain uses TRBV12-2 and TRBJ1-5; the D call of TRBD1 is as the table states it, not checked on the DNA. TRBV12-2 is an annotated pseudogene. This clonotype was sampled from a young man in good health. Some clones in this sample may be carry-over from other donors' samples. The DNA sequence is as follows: TGTGCAAGTCGCTTAGGGACAGGGGGGGCCTATAGCAATCAGCCCCAGCATTTT. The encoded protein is CASRLGTGGAYSNQPQHF.